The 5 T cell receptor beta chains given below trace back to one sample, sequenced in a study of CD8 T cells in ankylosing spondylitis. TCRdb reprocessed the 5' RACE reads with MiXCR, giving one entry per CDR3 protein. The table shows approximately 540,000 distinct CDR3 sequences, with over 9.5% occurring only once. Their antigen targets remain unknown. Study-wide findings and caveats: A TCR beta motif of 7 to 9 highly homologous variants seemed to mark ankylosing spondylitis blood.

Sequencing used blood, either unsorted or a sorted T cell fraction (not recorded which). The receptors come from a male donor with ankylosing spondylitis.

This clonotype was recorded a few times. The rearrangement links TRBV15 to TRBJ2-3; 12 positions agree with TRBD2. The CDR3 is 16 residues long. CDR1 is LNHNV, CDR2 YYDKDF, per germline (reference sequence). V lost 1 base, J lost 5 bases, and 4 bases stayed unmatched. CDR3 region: CATSRASGRAVDTQYF. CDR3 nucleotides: TGTGCCACCAGCAGAGCTAGCGGGAGGGCCGTAGATACGCAGTATTTT.

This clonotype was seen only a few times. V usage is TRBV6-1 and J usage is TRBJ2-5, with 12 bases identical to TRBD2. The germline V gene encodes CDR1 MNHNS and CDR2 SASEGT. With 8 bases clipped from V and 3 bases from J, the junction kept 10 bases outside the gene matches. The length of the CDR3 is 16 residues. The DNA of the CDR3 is TGTGCCAGCTTTTCTAGCAGACTAGCGGGAGAAGAGACCCAGTACTTC. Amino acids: CASFSSRLAGEETQYF.

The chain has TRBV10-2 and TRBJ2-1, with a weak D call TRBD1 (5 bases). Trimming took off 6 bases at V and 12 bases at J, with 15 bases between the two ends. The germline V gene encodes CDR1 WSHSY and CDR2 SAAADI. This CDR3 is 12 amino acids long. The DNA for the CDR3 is TGCGCCAGCAGCTTTGGGTCCCAGGGGCAGTTCTTC. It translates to CASSFGSQGQFF.

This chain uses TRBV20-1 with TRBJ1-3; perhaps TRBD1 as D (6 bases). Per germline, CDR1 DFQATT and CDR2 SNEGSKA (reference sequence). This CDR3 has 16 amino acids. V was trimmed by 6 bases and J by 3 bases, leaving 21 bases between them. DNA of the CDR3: TGCAGTGCGGAGAGAACAGGGTACGGTCTTGGAAACACCATATATTTT. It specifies CSAERTGYGLGNTIYF.

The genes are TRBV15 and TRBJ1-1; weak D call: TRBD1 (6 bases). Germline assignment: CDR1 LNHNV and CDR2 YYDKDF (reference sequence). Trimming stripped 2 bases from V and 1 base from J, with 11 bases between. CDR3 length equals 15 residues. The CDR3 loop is CATSRYSTGNTEAFF. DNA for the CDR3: TGTGCCACCAGCAGATACTCGACAGGGAACACTGAAGCTTTCTTT.